Sequencing of this T cell receptor beta chain was carried out in a study of T cell repertoires in aging, cancer and after chemotherapy. The overall study: Repeat sampling of healthy donors over several months to years showed clear clonal overlap.

CDR3 length: 14 residues. CDR1 and CDR2 (germline): MNHEY, SVGAGI. Trimming stripped 6 bases from V and 7 bases from J, with 15 bases between. Sample share makes this clonotype medium-sized. TRB rearrangements spanning V, D and J were amplified using mixed TRB-A/B primers. One entry per CDR3 protein results from TCRdb running MiXCR on the multiplex PCR reads. The sample includes about 13,000 distinct CDR3 sequences, approximately 24% of them seen just once. Peripheral blood genomic DNA, not sorted cells or RNA, was the template. This TCR came from a human donor in good health. Material for sequencing was blood. The rearrangement joins TRBV6-5 to TRBJ1-4; tentatively, D is TRBD1 (6 bases). In nucleotides, the CDR3 is TGTGCCAGCAGGTGGACTACAGGGAGTGAAAAACTGTTTTTT. Encoded protein: CASRWTTGSEKLFF.